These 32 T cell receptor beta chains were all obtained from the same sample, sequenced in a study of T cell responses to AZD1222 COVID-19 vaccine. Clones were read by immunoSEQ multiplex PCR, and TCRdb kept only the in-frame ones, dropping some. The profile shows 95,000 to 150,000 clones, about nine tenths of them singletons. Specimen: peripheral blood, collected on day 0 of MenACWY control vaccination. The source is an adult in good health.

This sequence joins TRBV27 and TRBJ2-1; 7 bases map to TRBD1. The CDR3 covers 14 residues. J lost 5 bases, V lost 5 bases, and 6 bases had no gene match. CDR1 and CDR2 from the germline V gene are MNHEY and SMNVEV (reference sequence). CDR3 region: CASSPGTENNEQFF. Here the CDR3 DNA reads TGTGCCAGCAGTCCCGGGACAGAAAACAATGAGCAGTTCTTC.

This CDR3 reads CASSSRDSYGYTF. CDR3 in DNA: TGTGCCAGCAGTTCCCGGGACAGCTATGGCTACACCTTC. This chain joins TRBV6-2 or TRBV6-3 and TRBJ1-2; 7 nucleotides match TRBD1. Unmatched junction bases numbered 3, after V lost 4 bases and J lost 4 bases. The CDR3 is 13 amino acids. Germline CDR1 is MNHEY and CDR2 is SVGEGT.

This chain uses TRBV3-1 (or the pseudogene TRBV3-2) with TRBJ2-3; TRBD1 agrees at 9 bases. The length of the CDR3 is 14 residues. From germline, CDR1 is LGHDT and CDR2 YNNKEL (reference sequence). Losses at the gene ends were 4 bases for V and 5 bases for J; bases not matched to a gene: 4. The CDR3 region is CASSPRQGGDTQYF. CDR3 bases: TGTGCCAGCAGCCCCCGACAGGGGGGAGATACGCAGTATTTT.

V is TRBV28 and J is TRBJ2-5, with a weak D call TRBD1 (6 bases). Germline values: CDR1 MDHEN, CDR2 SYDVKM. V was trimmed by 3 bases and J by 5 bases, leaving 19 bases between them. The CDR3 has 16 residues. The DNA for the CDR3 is TGTGCCAGCAGTTTTTCAGGGGACGTAATCAGGGAGACCCAGTACTTC. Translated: CASSFSGDVIRETQYF.

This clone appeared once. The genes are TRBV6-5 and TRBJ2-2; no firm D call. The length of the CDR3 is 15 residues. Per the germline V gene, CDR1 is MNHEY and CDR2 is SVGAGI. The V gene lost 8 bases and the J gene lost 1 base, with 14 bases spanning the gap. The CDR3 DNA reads TGTGCCAGCGTGACTGGGCAGAAGAACACCGGGGAGCTGTTTTTT. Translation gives CASVTGQKNTGELFF.

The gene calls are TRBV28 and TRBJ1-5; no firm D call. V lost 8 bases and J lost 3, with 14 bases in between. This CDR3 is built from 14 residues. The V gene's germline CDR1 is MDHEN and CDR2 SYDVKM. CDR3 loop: CASADSEVNQPQHF. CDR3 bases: TGTGCCAGCGCCGATTCAGAGGTCAATCAGCCCCAGCATTTT.

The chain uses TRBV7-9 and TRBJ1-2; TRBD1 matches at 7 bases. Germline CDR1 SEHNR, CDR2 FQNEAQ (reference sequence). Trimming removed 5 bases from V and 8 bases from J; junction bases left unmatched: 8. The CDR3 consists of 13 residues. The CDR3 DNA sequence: TGTGCCAGCAGCCTCCGACAGGGAGGCGGCTACACCTTC. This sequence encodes CASSLRQGGGYTF.

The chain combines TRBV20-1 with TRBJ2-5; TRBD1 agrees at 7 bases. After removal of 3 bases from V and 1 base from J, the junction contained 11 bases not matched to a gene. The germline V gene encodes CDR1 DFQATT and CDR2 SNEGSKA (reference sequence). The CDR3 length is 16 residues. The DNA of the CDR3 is TGCAGTGCTAGTACCCGAATGGGGACAGTCCAAGAGACCCAGTACTTC. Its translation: CSASTRMGTVQETQYF.

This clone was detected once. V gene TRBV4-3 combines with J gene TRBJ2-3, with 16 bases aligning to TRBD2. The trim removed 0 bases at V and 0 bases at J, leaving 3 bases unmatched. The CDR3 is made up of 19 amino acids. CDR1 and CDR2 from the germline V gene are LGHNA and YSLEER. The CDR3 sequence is CASSQDPGLAGGSTDTQYF. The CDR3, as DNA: TGCGCCAGCAGCCAAGATCCGGGACTAGCGGGGGGGAGCACAGATACGCAGTATTTT.

The CDR3 DNA sequence: TGTGCCAGCACCTGGGGCGGTAACTCCTACGAGCAGTACTTC. This sequence encodes CASTWGGNSYEQYF. This chain joins TRBV28 and TRBJ2-7; tentatively, D is TRBD1 (5 bases). The CDR3 contains 14 residues. Looked up from germline, CDR1 is MDHEN and CDR2 is SYDVKM. Trimming pared 7 bases from V and 0 bases from J, leaving 13 bases between.

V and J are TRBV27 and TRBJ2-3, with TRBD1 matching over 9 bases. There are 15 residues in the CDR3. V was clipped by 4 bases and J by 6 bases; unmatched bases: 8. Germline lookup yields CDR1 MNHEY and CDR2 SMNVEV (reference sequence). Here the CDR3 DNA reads TGTGCCAGCAGTTCAACAGGGGGCGCAGCCGATACGCAGTATTTT. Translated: CASSSTGGAADTQYF.

The CDR3 sequence is CASSQPRGSLRTEAFF. The CDR3 DNA reads TGTGCCAGCAGCCAACCGAGGGGCAGCCTGAGAACTGAAGCTTTCTTT. This chain uses TRBV3-1 (or the pseudogene TRBV3-2) with TRBJ1-1; tentative D call: TRBD1 (5 bases). In germline, CDR1 is LGHDT, CDR2 YNNKEL (reference sequence). The ends were cut back, 2 bases at V and 5 bases at J, with 18 bases in the middle. The CDR3 is made up of 16 amino acids.

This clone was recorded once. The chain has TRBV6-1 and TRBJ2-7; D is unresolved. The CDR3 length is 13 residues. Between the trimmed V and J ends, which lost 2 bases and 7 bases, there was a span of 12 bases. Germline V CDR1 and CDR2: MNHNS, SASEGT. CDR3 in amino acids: CASSELMRGEQYF. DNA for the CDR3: TGTGCCAGCAGTGAACTCATGCGAGGAGAGCAGTACTTC.

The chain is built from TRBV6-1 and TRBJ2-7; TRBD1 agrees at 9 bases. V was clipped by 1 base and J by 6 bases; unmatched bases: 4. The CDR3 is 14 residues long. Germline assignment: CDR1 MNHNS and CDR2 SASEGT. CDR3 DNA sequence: TGTGCCAGCAGTGAAGGGACAGGGGCGGGCGAGCAGTACGTC. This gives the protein CASSEGTGAGEQYV.

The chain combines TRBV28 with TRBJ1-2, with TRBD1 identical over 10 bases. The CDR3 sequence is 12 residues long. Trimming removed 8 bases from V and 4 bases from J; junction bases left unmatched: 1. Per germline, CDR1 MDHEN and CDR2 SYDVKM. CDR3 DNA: TGTGCCAGCTGGACAGGGGGCTATGGCTACACCTTC. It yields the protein CASWTGGYGYTF.

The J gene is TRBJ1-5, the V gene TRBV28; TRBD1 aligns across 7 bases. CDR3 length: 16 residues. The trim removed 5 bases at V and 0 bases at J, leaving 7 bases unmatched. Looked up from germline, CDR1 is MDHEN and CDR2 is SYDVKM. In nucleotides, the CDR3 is TGTGCCAGCAGTCGGTACAGGGGATATAGCAATCAGCCCCAGCATTTT. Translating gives CASSRYRGYSNQPQHF.

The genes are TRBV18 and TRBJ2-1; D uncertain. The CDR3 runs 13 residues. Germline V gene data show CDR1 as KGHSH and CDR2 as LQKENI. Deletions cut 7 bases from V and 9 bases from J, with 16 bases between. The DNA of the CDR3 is TGTGCCAGCTGTACCGCTCTCGTAGGTGAGCAGTTCTTC. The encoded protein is CASCTALVGEQFF.

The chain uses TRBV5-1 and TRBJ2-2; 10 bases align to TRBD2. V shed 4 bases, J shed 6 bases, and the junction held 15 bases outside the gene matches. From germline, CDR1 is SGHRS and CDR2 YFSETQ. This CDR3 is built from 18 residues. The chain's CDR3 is CASSPGASSGSRAGELFF. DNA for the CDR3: TGCGCCAGCAGCCCGGGGGCGTCTAGCGGGAGCCGAGCCGGGGAGCTGTTTTTT.

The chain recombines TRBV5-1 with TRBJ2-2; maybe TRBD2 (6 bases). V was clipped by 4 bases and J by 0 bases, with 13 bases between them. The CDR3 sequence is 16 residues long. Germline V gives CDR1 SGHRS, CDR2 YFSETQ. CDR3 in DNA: TGCGCCAGCAGCCTGGAGGGAAGAGCGAACACCGGGGAGCTGTTTTTT. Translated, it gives CASSLEGRANTGELFF.

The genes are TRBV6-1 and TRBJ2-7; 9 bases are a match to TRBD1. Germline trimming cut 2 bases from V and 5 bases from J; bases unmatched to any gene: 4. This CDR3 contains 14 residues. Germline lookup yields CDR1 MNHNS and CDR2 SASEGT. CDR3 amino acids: CASSELGQGHEQYF. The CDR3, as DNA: TGTGCCAGCAGTGAATTGGGACAGGGCCACGAGCAGTACTTC.

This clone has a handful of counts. The CDR3 DNA follows: TGTGCCATCAGTGAGCGGACGAATCGCCTCAATGAGCAGTTCTTC. Translated: CAISERTNRLNEQFF. This chain connects TRBV10-3 to TRBJ2-1; D is unclear. The V end lost 2 bases, the J end lost 6 bases, and 14 bases lay between the germline ends. CDR3 size: 15 residues. Germline V CDR1 and CDR2: ENHRY, SYGVKD.

DNA of the CDR3: TGTGCCAGCAGTCTGGACAAGAATGAAAAACTGTTTTTT. Its translation is CASSLDKNEKLFF. This sequence joins TRBV7-2 and TRBJ1-4; perhaps TRBD1 as D (5 bases). The CDR3 runs 13 residues. CDR1 is SGHTA and CDR2 is FQGNSA in the germline V gene. V was clipped by 6 bases and J by 5 bases, with 10 bases between them. Full variable domain (missing parts from reference TRBV7-2 and TRBJ1-4): GAGVSQSPSNKVTEKGKDVELRCDPISGHTALYWYRQSLGQGLEFLIYFQGNSAPDKSGLPSDRFSAERTGGSVSTLTIQRTQQEDSAVYLCASSLDKNEKLFFGSGTQLSVL.

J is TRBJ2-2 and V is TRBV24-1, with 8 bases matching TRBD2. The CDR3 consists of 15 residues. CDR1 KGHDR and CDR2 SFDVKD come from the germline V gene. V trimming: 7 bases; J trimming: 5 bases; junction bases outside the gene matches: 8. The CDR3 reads CATSESGRETGELFF. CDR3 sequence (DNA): TGTGCCACCAGCGAGAGCGGGAGAGAAACCGGGGAGCTGTTTTTT.

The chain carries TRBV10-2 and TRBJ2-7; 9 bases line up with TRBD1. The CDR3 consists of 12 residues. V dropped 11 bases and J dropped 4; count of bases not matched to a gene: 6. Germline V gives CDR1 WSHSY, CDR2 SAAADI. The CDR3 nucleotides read TGCGCCTCCGGGACAGGGCGATACGAGCAGTACGTC. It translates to CASGTGRYEQYV.

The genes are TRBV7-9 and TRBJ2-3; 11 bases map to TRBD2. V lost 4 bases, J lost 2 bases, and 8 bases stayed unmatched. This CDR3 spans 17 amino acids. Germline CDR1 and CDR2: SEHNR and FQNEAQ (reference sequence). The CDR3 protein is CASSSVLAGEVTDTQYF. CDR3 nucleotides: TGTGCCAGCAGCTCCGTACTAGCGGGAGAAGTCACAGATACGCAGTATTTT.

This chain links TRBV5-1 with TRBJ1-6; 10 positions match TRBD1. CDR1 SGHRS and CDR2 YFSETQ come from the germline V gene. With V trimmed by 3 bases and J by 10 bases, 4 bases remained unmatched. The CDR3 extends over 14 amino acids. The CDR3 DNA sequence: TGCGCCAGCAGCTCGACAGGGGGCGTATCACCCCTCCACTTT. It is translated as CASSSTGGVSPLHF.

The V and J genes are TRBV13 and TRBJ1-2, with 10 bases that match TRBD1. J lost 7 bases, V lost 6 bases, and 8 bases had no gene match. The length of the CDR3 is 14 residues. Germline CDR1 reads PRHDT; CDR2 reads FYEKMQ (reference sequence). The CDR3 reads CASRSGTGVSGYTF. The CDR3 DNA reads TGTGCCAGCAGATCCGGGACAGGGGTGAGTGGCTACACCTTC.

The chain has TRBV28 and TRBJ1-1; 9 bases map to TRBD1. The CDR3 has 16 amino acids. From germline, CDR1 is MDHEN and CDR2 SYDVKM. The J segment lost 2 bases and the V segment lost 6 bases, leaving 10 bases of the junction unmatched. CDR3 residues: CASSNLQGAGNTEAFF. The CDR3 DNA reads TGTGCCAGCAGCAACCTACAGGGGGCGGGAAACACTGAAGCTTTCTTT.

The chain's CDR3 is CASSLVSGGFEKLFF. The CDR3 coding sequence is TGTGCCAGCAGCTTAGTTTCGGGGGGCTTTGAAAAACTGTTTTTT. V is TRBV7-9 and J is TRBJ1-4; TRBD1 is a possible D gene (6 bases). V dropped 1 base and J dropped 7 bases, with 13 bases sitting between them. The CDR3 is 15 amino acids. Germline assignment: CDR1 SEHNR and CDR2 FQNEAQ (reference sequence).

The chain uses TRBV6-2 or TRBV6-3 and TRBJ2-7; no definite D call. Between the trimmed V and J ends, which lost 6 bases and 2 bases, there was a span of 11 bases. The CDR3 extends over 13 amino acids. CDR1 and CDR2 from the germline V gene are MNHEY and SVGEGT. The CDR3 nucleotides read TGTGCCAGCAGCCCGCGAACCCCCTACGAGCAGTACTTC. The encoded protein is CASSPRTPYEQYF.

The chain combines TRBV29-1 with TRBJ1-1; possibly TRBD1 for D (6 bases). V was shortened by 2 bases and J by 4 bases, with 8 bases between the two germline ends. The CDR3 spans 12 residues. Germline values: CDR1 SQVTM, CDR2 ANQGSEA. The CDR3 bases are TGCAGCGTTGAACAGGGGAGCACTGAAGCTTTCTTT. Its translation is CSVEQGSTEAFF.

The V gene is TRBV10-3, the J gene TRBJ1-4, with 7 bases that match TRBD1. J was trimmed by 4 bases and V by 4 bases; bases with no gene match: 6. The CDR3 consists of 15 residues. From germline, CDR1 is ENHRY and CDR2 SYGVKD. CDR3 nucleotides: TGTGCCATCAGTGCCCTAGGGGACAGTAATGAAAAACTGTTTTTT. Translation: CAISALGDSNEKLFF.